This T cell receptor (beta chain) is drawn from a study of CD8 T cells in Susac syndrome. Study context: When their blood was taken, patients with Susac syndrome were therapy-naive, taking corticosteroids, or taking intravenous immunoglobulin alone.

Germline loops: CDR1 SNHLY, CDR2 FYNNEI. The V gene lost 3 bases and the J gene lost 15 bases, with 15 bases spanning the gap. This CDR3 has 12 amino acids. CD8+ and CD4+ T cells were negatively isolated; TEMRA cells were FACS-enriched. RNA in amounts of roughly 0.5 to 1 ug was reverse transcribed with random hexamers. MiXCR, run by TCRdb on the immunoSEQ multiplex PCR reads, gives a single entry per CDR3 protein. The table shows about 180,000 distinct CDR3 sequences, with over 90% occurring only once. The chain employs TRBV2 and TRBJ2-1, with D maybe TRBD1 (6 bases). This receptor was taken from a human donor with Susac syndrome. The source material was CD4+ T cells from PBMCs. Here the CDR3 reads CASSEVTGSPFF. In nucleotides, the CDR3 is TGTGCCAGCAGTGAGGTGACAGGATCTCCGTTCTTC. Variable domain in full (rest from reference TRBV2 and TRBJ2-1): EPEVTQTPSHQVTQMGQEVILRCVPISNHLYFYWYRQILGQKVEFLVSFYNNEISEKSEIFDDQFSVERPDGSNFTLKIRSTKLEDSAMYFCASSEVTGSPFFGPGTRLTVL.